Shown below are 10 T cell receptor beta chains from a single sample sequenced in a study of neoadjuvant anti-PD-1 for oral cavity cancer. The protocol was immunoSEQ multiplex PCR, while the TCRdb copy is restricted to in-frame clones and leaves out a portion. Among about 12,000 clones listed, 50% to 65% were seen once. Sequencing used tumor tissue, obtained before nivolumab (anti-PD-1) treatment. The receptors stem from a person between 40 and 85 years old with oral cavity squamous cell carcinoma.

The table lists this clone with a few counts. The chain carries TRBV6-1 and TRBJ2-3; the D is unclear. The germline V gene has CDR1 MNHNS and CDR2 SASEGT. The CDR3 is 11 residues long. V shed 7 bases and J shed 2 bases, with 4 bases lying between them. The CDR3 coding sequence is TGTGCCAGCACAAACACAGATACGCAGTATTTT. Translated, it gives CASTNTDTQYF.

Only a few counts were recorded for this clone. The chain couples TRBV5-6 to TRBJ2-2; no reliable D call. Trimming stripped 3 bases from V and 5 bases from J, with 5 bases between. Germline loops: CDR1 SGHDT, CDR2 YYEEEE. This CDR3 has 12 amino acids. CDR3 region: CASSSQTGELFF. In nucleotides, the CDR3 is TGTGCCAGCAGCTCCCAGACCGGGGAGCTGTTTTTT.

V usage is TRBV2 and J usage is TRBJ2-7, with 8 bases lining up with TRBD2. Germline V CDR1 and CDR2: SNHLY, FYNNEI. The CDR3 extends over 16 amino acids. V lost 1 base to trimming and J lost 0 bases; unmatched junction nucleotides: 5. CDR3 DNA: TGTGCCAGCAGTGAAGGGACTAGCCGACGCTCCTACGAGCAGTACTTC. It is translated as CASSEGTSRRSYEQYF.

The chain joins TRBV6-1 to TRBJ2-1, with a possible D match to TRBD2 (5 bases). V dropped 11 bases and J dropped 0 bases, with 5 bases sitting between them. The CDR3 has 11 amino acids. Germline CDR1 MNHNS, CDR2 SASEGT. Written as DNA, the CDR3 is TGTGCCGAGGGCTCCTACAATGAGCAGTTCTTC. This translates into CAEGSYNEQFF.

The V gene is TRBV2, the J gene TRBJ2-1; D not resolved. Trimming pared 5 bases from V and 15 bases from J, leaving 17 bases between. Germline V gene data show CDR1 as SNHLY and CDR2 as FYNNEI. The CDR3 is 12 amino acids. The CDR3 is CASSFQKGGGFF. The CDR3 DNA reads as TGTGCCAGCAGTTTCCAAAAAGGCGGCGGGTTCTTC.

The V call is TRBV5-1, the J call TRBJ2-1; D unclear. Germline-derived CDR1 and CDR2 are SGHRS and YFSETQ. The V end lost 4 bases, the J end lost 5 bases, and 10 bases lay between the germline ends. The CDR3 loop spans 13 amino acids. The CDR3 DNA reads TGCGCCAGCAGCCCGGCCCAGAACAATGAGCAGTTCTTC. Protein sequence: CASSPAQNNEQFF.

This chain connects TRBV10-3 to TRBJ2-7; D not resolved. Trimming stripped 4 bases from V and 0 bases from J, with 7 bases between. Germline V gives CDR1 ENHRY, CDR2 SYGVKD. The CDR3 totals 13 residues. DNA of the CDR3: TGTGCCATCAGTGGGGATCCCTCCTACGAGCAGTACTTC. This codes for CAISGDPSYEQYF.

CDR3 sequence reads: CASSYAVAGELFF. DNA for the CDR3: TGTGCCAGCAGTTACGCGGTCGCCGGGGAGCTGTTTTTT. The chain employs TRBV6-5 and TRBJ2-2; D is ambiguous. The V gene's germline CDR1 is MNHEY and CDR2 SVGAGI. The CDR3 runs to 13 residues. The V end was cut by 2 bases, the J end by 6 bases, with 7 bases between.

This rearrangement joins TRBV30 to TRBJ1-1; D not certain. Germline loops: CDR1 GTSNPN, CDR2 SVGIG (reference sequence). The CDR3 has 11 residues. The V gene lost 0 bases and the J gene lost 7 bases, with 6 bases spanning the gap. This chain's CDR3 is CAWSVVSEAFF. The DNA of the CDR3 is TGTGCCTGGAGTGTCGTCAGTGAAGCTTTCTTT.

This clone was found a few times. The chain combines TRBV19 with TRBJ2-2; 7 bases are a match to TRBD1. The CDR3 runs 14 residues. V lost 3 bases to trimming and J lost 5 bases; unmatched junction nucleotides: 3. Germline loops: CDR1 LNHDA, CDR2 SQIVND (reference sequence). CDR3 loop: CASSIDRATGELFF. The CDR3 nucleotides are TGTGCCAGTAGTATCGACAGGGCTACCGGGGAGCTGTTTTTT.